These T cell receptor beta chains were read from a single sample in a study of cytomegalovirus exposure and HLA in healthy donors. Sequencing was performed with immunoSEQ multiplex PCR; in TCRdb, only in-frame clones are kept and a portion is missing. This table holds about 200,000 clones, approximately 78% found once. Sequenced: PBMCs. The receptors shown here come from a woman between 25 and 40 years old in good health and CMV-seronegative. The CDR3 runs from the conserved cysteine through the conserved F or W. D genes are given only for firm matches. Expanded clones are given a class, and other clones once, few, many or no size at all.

CDR3aa: CASSYSSTSGRNEQFF
CDR3nt: TGTGCCAGCAGTTACTCGAGTACTAGCGGGAGGAATGAGCAGTTCTTC
j_gene: TRBJ2-1
abundance: .
d_gene: TRBD2
v_gene: TRBV6-5

CDR3aa: CASRKSGNQPQHF
CDR3nt: TGTGCCAGCAGGAAGTCGGGGAATCAGCCCCAGCATTTT
j_gene: TRBJ1-5
abundance: .
d_gene: .
v_gene: TRBV6-5

CDR3aa: CASSPRSGVETQYF
CDR3nt: TGTGCCAGCAGTCCCAGGTCAGGGGTAGAGACCCAGTACTTC
j_gene: TRBJ2-5
abundance: .
d_gene: .
v_gene: TRBV25-1

CDR3aa: CASRGQLSWDTQYF
CDR3nt: TGTGCCAGCAGGGGACAGCTTTCATGGGATACGCAGTATTTT
j_gene: TRBJ2-3
abundance: .
d_gene: TRBD1
v_gene: TRBV6-6

CDR3aa: CASSPQGAGNQPQHF
CDR3nt: TGTGCCAGCAGCCCCCAGGGGGCCGGTAATCAGCCCCAGCATTTT
j_gene: TRBJ1-5
abundance: .
d_gene: TRBD1
v_gene: TRBV7-9

CDR3aa: CASSSMVRGPSYEQYF
CDR3nt: TGTGCCAGCAGCTCAATGGTGCGGGGGCCTTCCTACGAGCAGTACTTC
j_gene: TRBJ2-7
abundance: .
d_gene: .
v_gene: TRBV11-1

CDR3aa: CASSLLGSYGYTF
CDR3nt: TGTGCCAGCAGCCTCCTTGGGAGCTATGGCTACACCTTC
j_gene: TRBJ1-2
abundance: .
d_gene: .
v_gene: TRBV14

CDR3aa: CSVEEATGTEAFF
CDR3nt: TGCAGCGTTGAAGAGGCAACAGGGACTGAAGCTTTCTTT
j_gene: TRBJ1-1
abundance: many
d_gene: .
v_gene: TRBV29-1

CDR3aa: CASSSRTTSTGELFF
CDR3nt: TGCGCCAGCAGCTCCCGAACGACTAGCACCGGGGAGCTGTTTTTT
j_gene: TRBJ2-2
abundance: once
d_gene: .
v_gene: TRBV5-1

CDR3aa: CASQGSGNQPQHF
CDR3nt: TGTGCCAGTCAGGGTTCGGGCAATCAGCCCCAGCATTTT
j_gene: TRBJ1-5
abundance: .
d_gene: .
v_gene: TRBV19